The rows below give T cell receptor beta chains drawn from one sample of a study of T cell changes during pregnancy in multiple sclerosis. This table comes from immunoSEQ multiplex PCR, and its TCRdb copy is limited to in-frame clones, with some not included. The table records 100,000 or so clones, about 92% of them present only once. The sample in question was peripheral blood, obtained in the second trimester of pregnancy. These receptors all stem from a female donor with multiple sclerosis, enrolled in a pregnancy study. Each CDR3 is given with its conserved first and last residue. The D gene is left open where the match is weak. Clone size is given for some rows only: seen once, a few or many times, or a class if the clone is expanded.

clone_size	d_call	v_call	j_call	cdr3_nt	cdr3_aa
.	.	TRBV27	TRBJ2-1	TGTGCCAGCAGTTTCCCCGGACAAGACGGCTACAATGAGCAGTTCTTC	CASSFPGQDGYNEQFF
.	TRBD2	TRBV7-6	TRBJ2-1	TGTGCCAGCAGCCCGAGGACTAGCGGGAGGGAGTCGGTTTGGCACAATGAGCAGTTCTTC	CASSPRTSGRESVWHNEQFF
.	.	TRBV4-1	TRBJ2-2	TGCGCCAGCAGCCAAGAGAGGTGGAACACCGGGGAGCTGTTTTTT	CASSQERWNTGELFF
.	.	TRBV6-5	TRBJ2-3	TGTGCCAGCAGCATCAGACTCAGAGCAGATACGCAGTATTTT	CASSIRLRADTQYF
.	.	TRBV5-1	TRBJ1-3	TGCGCCAGCAGCTTGGAGGGGGGGCCTGGAAACACCATATATTTT	CASSLEGGPGNTIYF
.	TRBD2	TRBV30	TRBJ2-7	TGTGCCTGGAGTGTTGGGCTAGCGGGAGTCTACGAGCAGTACTTC	CAWSVGLAGVYEQYF
.	TRBD2	TRBV7-6	TRBJ2-1	TGTGCCAGCAGCCCACGGACTAGCGGGACCAATGAGCAGTTCTTC	CASSPRTSGTNEQFF
.	TRBD2	TRBV11-2	TRBJ2-5	TGTGCCAGCAGCCCACACCCCTCAGGAGCGGGAGGGCGGGAGACCCAGTACTTC	CASSPHPSGAGGRETQYF
.	.	TRBV11-2	TRBJ2-1	TGTGCCAGCAGCTTAGACGGCTCCTACAATGAGCAGTTCTTC	CASSLDGSYNEQFF
.	.	TRBV9	TRBJ1-5	TGTGCCAGCAGCGCCGCGGGGAACCCTGATCAGCCCCAGCATTTT	CASSAAGNPDQPQHF
.	TRBD2	TRBV9	TRBJ2-7	TGTGCCAGCAGCCCCGGGACTAGCGGTTCCTACGAGCAGTACTTC	CASSPGTSGSYEQYF
.	TRBD1	TRBV7-2	TRBJ1-5	TGTGCCAGCAGCCGTGACAGGGGAAACCAGCCCCAGCATTTT	CASSRDRGNQPQHF
.	.	TRBV5-6	TRBJ1-3	TGTGCCAGCAGCTTGGACCTCAGGGGTGGAAACACCATATATTTT	CASSLDLRGGNTIYF
.	.	TRBV6-1	TRBJ1-6	TGTGCCAGCAAGCAGGTATTCTCCTATAATTCACCCCTCCACTTT	CASKQVFSYNSPLHF
once	TRBD2	TRBV5-1	TRBJ2-1	TGCGCCAGCAGCTTTGGGGGGGCCTACAATGAGCAGTTCTTC	CASSFGGAYNEQFF
.	.	TRBV5-1	TRBJ1-3	TGCGCCAGCAGCTTGGAGGGTGGGACATTCTCTGGAAACACCATATATTTT	CASSLEGGTFSGNTIYF
few	.	TRBV19	TRBJ2-1	TGTGCCAGTAGTATCGACGGAGGTGTCGGCAATGAGCAGTTCTTC	CASSIDGGVGNEQFF
.	TRBD1	TRBV30	TRBJ1-4	TGTGCCTGGAGTGCCGGGACAGGGGGTGGTGAAAAACTGTTTTTT	CAWSAGTGGGEKLFF